A single sample is the source of the 25 T cell receptor beta chains below, sequenced in a study of cytomegalovirus exposure and HLA in healthy donors. Here immunoSEQ multiplex PCR was the method, and the copy in TCRdb shows in-frame clones only, minus some. Found here are fewer than 150,000 clones, about 83% of them singletons; the top ten hold 4.9%. The sample taken for sequencing was PBMCs. These receptors all come from a young man in good health and CMV-seronegative.

V and J are TRBV4-1 and TRBJ1-4; possible D gene TRBD1, 5 bases. Germline V gives CDR1 MGHRA, CDR2 YSYEKL. V shed 0 bases and J shed 8 bases, with 19 bases lying between them. The CDR3 consists of 17 residues. CDR3 residues: CASSQEPGSSGREKLFF. The CDR3 DNA follows: TGCGCCAGCAGCCAAGAACCAGGGTCTTCCGGACGGGAAAAACTGTTTTTT.

The rearrangement links TRBV6-4 to TRBJ2-1, with TRBD2 identical over 12 bases. V gave up 6 bases and J gave up 1 base; unmatched junction bases: 4. The germline V gene has CDR1 MRHNA and CDR2 SNTAGT. CDR3 length: 16 amino acids. The DNA of the CDR3 is TGTGCCAGCAGCGCGACTAGCGGGGGATCCTACAATGAGCAGTTCTTC. Amino acid sequence: CASSATSGGSYNEQFF.

This clone was observed a handful of times. Other nucleotide sequences in the sample specify the same CDR3. The genes are TRBV2 and TRBJ2-7; 8 bases fit TRBD1. This CDR3 spans 13 amino acids. V lost 9 bases to trimming and J lost 4 bases; unmatched junction nucleotides: 8. Germline V CDR1 and CDR2: SNHLY, FYNNEI. The DNA for the CDR3 is TGTGCCAGGGGCGGGACAGGACAATACGAGCAGTACTTC. Protein: CARGGTGQYEQYF.

The chain is built from TRBV10-3 and TRBJ1-2; tentative D call: TRBD1 (5 bases). Looked up from germline, CDR1 is ENHRY and CDR2 is SYGVKD. The V end was cut by 2 bases, the J end by 4 bases, with 11 bases between. This CDR3 comprises 14 residues. The DNA for the CDR3 is TGTGCCATCAGTGAGCTACAGGATTCCTATGGCTACACCTTC. Its translation is CAISELQDSYGYTF.

The chain combines TRBV27 with TRBJ2-7, with TRBD1 identical over 7 bases. Germline V gene data show CDR1 as MNHEY and CDR2 as SMNVEV (reference sequence). V lost 0 bases and J lost 4; bases outside the gene matches: 6. The CDR3 runs to 15 residues. Written as DNA, the CDR3 is TGTGCCAGCAGTTTATCGGCGACAGGGTCATACGAGCAGTACTTC. It is translated as CASSLSATGSYEQYF.

The V and J genes are TRBV5-4 and TRBJ2-5; the D gene is possibly TRBD2 (6 bases). The CDR3 loop spans 16 amino acids. V was pared by 4 bases and J by 3 bases, with 19 bases between. The germline V gene encodes CDR1 SGHNT and CDR2 YYREEE (reference sequence). This CDR3 is CASSPAAVASEETQYF. The CDR3 DNA reads as TGTGCCAGCAGCCCGGCTGCGGTGGCTAGCGAAGAGACCCAGTACTTC.

This rearrangement joins TRBV6-6 to TRBJ1-5, with 11 bases that match TRBD1. The germline V gene has CDR1 MNHNY and CDR2 SVGAGI (reference sequence). The trim removed 6 bases at V and 4 bases at J, leaving 5 bases unmatched. This CDR3 has 15 amino acids. CDR3 residues: CASRHGTGGNQPQHF. The CDR3 nucleotides read TGTGCCAGCAGGCACGGGACAGGGGGAAATCAGCCCCAGCATTTT.

The chain combines TRBV30 with TRBJ2-1; TRBD1 aligns across 9 bases. Unmatched junction bases numbered 6, after V lost 4 bases and J lost 2 bases. Germline V gene lookup returns CDR1 GTSNPN and CDR2 SVGIG (reference sequence). The CDR3 consists of 15 residues. CDR3 region: CAWTPDRGPYNEQFF. Written as DNA, the CDR3 is TGTGCCTGGACGCCGGACAGGGGCCCCTACAATGAGCAGTTCTTC.

This chain links TRBV27 with TRBJ1-3; 8 bases map to TRBD1. V was pared by 2 bases and J by 0 bases, with 0 bases of the junction left unmatched. The CDR3 has 15 amino acids. Germline V gene data show CDR1 as MNHEY and CDR2 as SMNVEV (reference sequence). The CDR3 DNA follows: TGTGCCAGCAGTTTAACAGGGGGCTCTGGAAACACCATATATTTT. It translates to CASSLTGGSGNTIYF.

This chain links TRBV25-1 with TRBJ2-7; D is possibly TRBD1 (5 bases). Trimming shortened V by 5 bases and J by 5 bases, and 13 bases separated the two germline ends. The CDR3 spans 13 residues. CDR1 and CDR2 (germline): MGHDK, SYGVNS. The CDR3 loop reads CASSPWGEHEQYF. The DNA for the CDR3 is TGTGCCAGCAGTCCCTGGGGCGAACACGAGCAGTACTTC.

V is TRBV6-5 and J is TRBJ1-1, with TRBD1 as a possible D gene (5 bases). Germline loops: CDR1 MNHEY, CDR2 SVGAGI. CDR3 length equals 14 residues. Trimming cost V 2 bases and J 2 bases, with 9 bases left between them. The CDR3 DNA sequence: TGTGCCAGCAGTTACGACAGCGTTAACACTGAAGCTTTCTTT. Translation: CASSYDSVNTEAFF.

The CDR3: CASRSDRTLYGYTF. CDR3 bases: TGTGCCAGCAGGTCGGACAGGACTCTTTATGGCTACACCTTC. V is TRBV5-6 and J is TRBJ1-2; TRBD1 agrees at 7 bases. J gave up 5 bases and V 5 bases, and 9 bases lay outside the gene matches. The CDR3 has 14 amino acids. The V gene's germline CDR1 is SGHDT and CDR2 YYEEEE.

This chain connects TRBV18 to TRBJ2-1, with TRBD1 matching 8 bases. Germline V CDR1 and CDR2: KGHSH, LQKENI. The junction had 8 bases not matched to a gene; V was cut back by 2 bases and J by 5 bases. The CDR3 has 16 amino acids. CDR3 DNA sequence: TGTGCCAGCTCACCAGTCCGGCAGGGGGCAAACAATGAGCAGTTCTTC. As protein: CASSPVRQGANNEQFF.

The genes are TRBV29-1 and TRBJ2-3; TRBD1 aligns across 7 bases. After removal of 6 bases from V and 1 base from J, the junction contained 4 bases not matched to a gene. This CDR3 region has 13 residues. The germline V gene encodes CDR1 SQVTM and CDR2 ANQGSEA. The CDR3, as DNA: TGCAGCGTGCGACAGGGAGGCACAGATACGCAGTATTTT. It codes for CSVRQGGTDTQYF.

V usage is TRBV7-9 and J usage is TRBJ2-1, with 7 bases identical to TRBD1. CDR1 and CDR2 from the germline V gene are SEHNR and FQNEAQ (reference sequence). The trim removed 4 bases at V and 10 bases at J, leaving 7 bases unmatched. This CDR3 is built from 13 residues. CDR3: CASSSTGVGEQFF. The CDR3 DNA is TGTGCCAGCAGCTCCACAGGGGTCGGGGAGCAGTTCTTC.

The chain has TRBV5-5 and TRBJ1-2, with D uncertain. The V and J ends lost 4 bases and 9 bases respectively, with 10 bases between them. Germline-derived CDR1 and CDR2 are SGHKS and YYEKEE (reference sequence). The CDR3 is made up of 11 amino acids. The CDR3 DNA reads TGTGCCAGCAGCCACACCAGAAGCTACACCTTC. It translates to CASSHTRSYTF. The complete variable domain, with remaining parts taken from reference TRBV5-5 and TRBJ1-2, reads DAGVTQSPTHLIKTRGQQVTLRCSPISGHKSVSWYQQVLGQGPQFIFQYYEKEERGRGNFPDRFSARQFPNYSSELNVNALLLGDSALYLCASSHTRSYTFGSGTRLTVV.

The rearrangement links TRBV5-4 to TRBJ2-4; 9 bases align to TRBD1. With 4 bases clipped from V and 4 bases from J, the junction kept 9 bases outside the gene matches. The CDR3 runs 16 residues. Germline values: CDR1 SGHNT, CDR2 YYREEE (reference sequence). The CDR3 sequence is CASSQERDRAKNIQYF. The CDR3 coding sequence is TGTGCCAGCAGCCAGGAACGGGACAGGGCTAAAAACATTCAGTACTTC.

V and J are TRBV30 and TRBJ1-1, with D maybe TRBD1 (6 bases). The CDR3 totals 14 residues. Trimming removed 2 bases at V and 5 bases at J, with 15 bases between. Germline CDR1 and CDR2: GTSNPN and SVGIG (reference sequence). As DNA, the CDR3 is TGTGCCTGGAGTACCGGACAGCCGAAAACTGAAGCTTTCTTT. This translates into CAWSTGQPKTEAFF.

The V call is TRBV5-8, the J call TRBJ1-2, with 7 positions matching TRBD1. In germline, CDR1 is SGHTS, CDR2 YDEGEE. This CDR3 contains 13 residues. V dropped 0 bases and J dropped 7; count of bases not matched to a gene: 3. DNA for the CDR3: TGTGCCAGCAGCTTGGATCGGGACAGTGGCTACACCTTC. It yields the protein CASSLDRDSGYTF.

The rearrangement uses TRBV6-6 and TRBJ2-5, with TRBD2 matching over 7 bases. The junction had 2 bases not matched to a gene; V was cut back by 5 bases and J by 5 bases. This CDR3 spans 12 amino acids. The germline CDR1 and CDR2 sequences are MNHNY and SVGAGI (reference sequence). The CDR3 nucleotides are TGTGCCAGCAGTCAGACTAGCGAGACCCAGTACTTC. Translated, it gives CASSQTSETQYF.

This sequence joins TRBV5-1 and TRBJ2-2, with a possible D match to TRBD1 (5 bases). V lost 1 base to trimming and J lost 6 bases, with 13 bases between them. Per the germline V gene, CDR1 is SGHRS and CDR2 is YFSETQ. There are 15 residues in the CDR3. The CDR3 loop reads CASSLSRAVSGELFF. The CDR3 nucleotides are TGCGCCAGCAGCTTGAGCAGGGCGGTATCCGGGGAGCTGTTTTTT. Filled out from reference TRBV5-1 and TRBJ2-2, the complete variable domain reads KAGVTQTPRYLIKTRGQQVTLSCSPISGHRSVSWYQQTPGQGLQFLFEYFSETQRNKGNFPGRFSGRQFSNSRSEMNVSTLELGDSALYLCASSLSRAVSGELFFGEGSRLTVL.

The chain is built from TRBV7-2 and TRBJ2-3; 10 bases match TRBD2. V shed 6 bases, J shed 5 bases, and the junction held 2 bases outside the gene matches. The CDR3 is made up of 13 amino acids. Germline CDR1 SGHTA, CDR2 FQGNSA. CDR3: CASRRLAGDTQYF. The CDR3 bases are TGTGCCAGCAGGAGACTAGCGGGAGATACGCAGTATTTT.

The V gene is TRBV29-1, the J gene TRBJ1-3; TRBD1 is a possible D gene (5 bases). The CDR3 spans 13 residues. The ends were cut back, 5 bases at V and 0 bases at J, with 8 bases in the middle. Germline V gene lookup returns CDR1 SQVTM and CDR2 ANQGSEA. The CDR3 coding sequence is TGCAGCGTTAGAAGGGGCTCTGGAAACACCATATATTTT. Amino acid sequence: CSVRRGSGNTIYF.

This clone was counted only a few times. The gene calls are TRBV5-6 and TRBJ2-3; no reliable D call. V lost 0 bases and J 4 bases, leaving 12 bases between the germline ends. Germline values: CDR1 SGHDT, CDR2 YYEEEE. The CDR3 runs to 15 residues. As DNA, the CDR3 is TGTGCCAGCAGCTTGGATTCCCCGGGTCCAGATACGCAGTATTTT. Its translation: CASSLDSPGPDTQYF.

The genes are TRBV5-1 and TRBJ2-4; 8 positions agree with TRBD1. V lost 4 bases to trimming and J lost 7 bases; unmatched junction nucleotides: 10. The CDR3 spans 15 residues. Germline V gives CDR1 SGHRS, CDR2 YFSETQ. The CDR3 DNA is TGCGCCAGCAGCCTCGGGACAGGAGACCTTAACATTCAGTACTTC. This codes for CASSLGTGDLNIQYF.